The present T cell receptor beta chain was sequenced within a study of Graves' ophthalmopathy and Graves' hyperthyroidism. Study-level results: Ophthalmopathy cases were distinguished from stable hyperthyroidism by a 13-signature model, reaching 85% to 90% sensitivity and 70% to 84% specificity.

The study excluded patients with other autoimmune diseases, uncontrolled infections, pregnancy or lactation. PBMCs came from 10 ml of fresh peripheral blood. Researchers took RNA transcripts and amplified TCR beta CDR3 regions from them. After a first-round RT-PCR with HTBI primers, a second-round multiplex PCR was run. TCRdb reprocessed the multiplex PCR reads via MiXCR and lists one record per CDR3 protein. The repertoire has over 500,000 distinct CDR3 sequences, about 20% of them found once; the top ten carry roughly 6.9%. CDR3 size: 13 residues. V lost 0 bases to trimming and J lost 4 bases, with 6 bases between them. Germline CDR1 LGHDT, CDR2 YNNKEL (reference sequence). Note on this clonotype: Its target is unknown.

This chain links TRBV3-1 with TRBJ1-2; D not resolved. The sequenced sample consisted of peripheral blood. The TCR sequence derives from a woman under 30 with stable Graves' hyperthyroidism. Some clones in this sample may be carry-over from other donors' samples. The CDR3 spells CASSQESRYGYTF. In DNA, the CDR3 is TGTGCCAGCAGCCAAGAGTCCCGCTATGGCTACACCTTC.